These 16 T cell receptor beta chains share one sample of origin, sequenced in a study of CD8 T cells in ankylosing spondylitis. These receptors are not linked to any known antigen. One entry per CDR3 protein, called by TCRdb with MiXCR from the 5' RACE reads. The table records about 540,000 distinct CDR3 sequences, roughly 13% of them present only once. The study, taken as a whole, reports: Blood from ankylosing spondylitis patients appeared to carry a characteristic roughly 8-variant TCR beta motif.

The sequenced sample was blood, either unsorted or a sorted T cell fraction (not recorded which). These receptors all come from a male donor with ankylosing spondylitis.

This clonotype was found a few times. Written as DNA, the CDR3 is TGTGCAACATCTAGACAGGGATGGACAGATACGCAGTATTTT. Its protein product is CATSRQGWTDTQYF. This chain connects TRBV12-3 or TRBV12-4 to TRBJ2-3; the match to TRBD1 covers 7 bases. The CDR3 is 14 amino acids.

V and J are TRBV9 and TRBJ2-3; the match to TRBD1 covers 8 bases. V trimming: 4 bases; J trimming: 6 bases; junction bases outside the gene matches: 10. The CDR3 contains 15 residues. Germline values: CDR1 SGDLS, CDR2 YYNGEE. DNA for the CDR3: TGTGCCAGCAGCCCCGCCGGACAGGGCTACGATACGCAGTATTTT. Its protein is CASSPAGQGYDTQYF.

This clonotype was seen only a few times. The chain has TRBV30 and TRBJ1-4, with D hard to call. Trimming removed 8 bases at V and 0 bases at J, with 10 bases between. The length of the CDR3 is 13 residues. Germline CDR1 GTSNPN, CDR2 SVGIG (reference sequence). Written as DNA, the CDR3 is TGTGCCGGAGCGGCATCAACTAATGAAAAACTGTTTTTT. As protein: CAGAASTNEKLFF.

CDR3 loop: CATSEDKKGNQPQHF. The CDR3 DNA sequence: TGTGCCACCAGTGAAGACAAGAAGGGCAATCAGCCCCAGCATTTT. The chain joins TRBV24-1 to TRBJ1-5; D unresolved. Germline lookup yields CDR1 KGHDR and CDR2 SFDVKD. The CDR3 spans 15 residues. Trimming removed 4 bases from V and 2 bases from J, with 11 bases in between.

This clonotype occurred a few times. The chain combines TRBV20-1 with TRBJ2-3; 10 bases match TRBD1. Trimming cost V 1 base and J 5 bases; bases outside gene matches: 12. CDR1 is DFQATT and CDR2 is SNEGSKA in the germline V gene (reference sequence). This CDR3 has 17 amino acids. CDR3 sequence: CSARAPPGQGMIDTQYF. DNA for the CDR3: TGCAGTGCTAGAGCGCCCCCGGGACAGGGGATGATAGATACGCAGTATTTT.

This clonotype was recorded many times. V and J are TRBV25-1 and TRBJ2-7; 7 bases agree with TRBD1. This CDR3 comprises 14 residues. Germline V gene lookup returns CDR1 MGHDK and CDR2 SYGVNS. The trim removed 6 bases at V and 4 bases at J, leaving 9 bases unmatched. Here the CDR3 DNA reads TGTGCCAGCAGAGACGGGACAGCCTTGTACGAGCAGTACGTC. It specifies CASRDGTALYEQYV.

This clonotype was seen more than once but under ten times. V is TRBV5-1 and J is TRBJ2-2; weak D call: TRBD1 (5 bases). V dropped 4 bases and J dropped 1 base, with 11 bases sitting between them. CDR1 and CDR2 from the germline V gene are SGHRS and YFSETQ. The CDR3 extends over 15 amino acids. CDR3 sequence: CASSPTVENTGELFF. CDR3 nucleotides: TGCGCCAGCAGCCCGACAGTAGAGAACACCGGGGAGCTGTTTTTT.

The V call is TRBV7-2, the J call TRBJ2-4; 8 nucleotides agree with TRBD1. The CDR3 totals 15 residues. Germline CDR1 SGHTA, CDR2 FQGNSA. Losses at the gene ends were 5 bases for V and 11 bases for J; bases not matched to a gene: 14. The chain's CDR3 is CASSRDPGQEAVQYF. DNA for the CDR3: TGTGCCAGCAGCCGAGATCCGGGACAGGAGGCCGTTCAGTACTTC.

This clonotype was detected ten times or more. This chain joins TRBV27 and TRBJ2-3, with 9 bases matching TRBD1. CDR3 length: 16 residues. The germline gives CDR1 MNHEY, CDR2 SMNVEV (reference sequence). The ends lost 3 bases at V and 1 base at J; junction bases unmatched: 5. The CDR3 sequence: CASSFRTGVGTDTQYF. The CDR3 nucleotides read TGTGCCAGCAGTTTCCGGACAGGGGTGGGCACAGATACGCAGTATTTT.

This clonotype occurred a few times. CDR3 sequence: CASRAVNSPLHF. The CDR3 DNA reads TGTGCCAGCCGGGCTGTGAATTCACCCCTCCACTTT. The chain is built from TRBV5-5 and TRBJ1-6; D call uncertain. CDR3 size: 12 residues. The germline CDR1 and CDR2 sequences are SGHKS and YYEKEE (reference sequence). Deletions cut 7 bases from V and 7 bases from J, with 9 bases between.

This chain uses TRBV5-1 with TRBJ2-1; 9 nucleotides align to TRBD1. Trimming removed 5 bases from V and 1 base from J; junction bases left unmatched: 7. This CDR3 is 16 amino acids long. CDR1 SGHRS and CDR2 YFSETQ come from the germline V gene. Here the CDR3 reads CASSPTTGGSYNEQFF. The CDR3 nucleotides read TGCGCCAGCAGTCCCACGACAGGGGGTTCCTACAATGAGCAGTTCTTC.

This clonotype was seen repeatedly, ten times or more. The chain is built from TRBV15 and TRBJ2-6, with TRBD1 matching over 8 bases. The V segment lost 2 bases and the J segment 10 bases; nucleotides outside the gene matches: 13. CDR3 size: 17 residues. Per the germline V gene, CDR1 is LNHNV and CDR2 is YYDKDF (reference sequence). The CDR3 sequence is CATSRIKRTGYYNVLTF. The CDR3 region has the DNA TGTGCCACCAGCAGAATTAAAAGGACAGGGTATTATAACGTCCTGACTTTC.

This clonotype turned up a few times. The V and J genes are TRBV5-1 and TRBJ1-2; maybe TRBD1 (5 bases). Germline lookup yields CDR1 SGHRS and CDR2 YFSETQ. The CDR3 loop spans 15 amino acids. Trimming cost V 0 bases and J 2 bases, with 11 bases left between them. Written as DNA, the CDR3 is TGCGCCAGCAGCTTGGGAGCAGGGAAGAACTATGGCTACACCTTC. This translates into CASSLGAGKNYGYTF.

The sample holds many counts of this clonotype. The chain links TRBV5-1 to TRBJ1-4; tentative D call: TRBD1 (5 bases). CDR1 is SGHRS and CDR2 is YFSETQ in the germline V gene. This CDR3 region has 14 residues. Trimming cost V 4 bases and J 8 bases, with 15 bases left between them. CDR3 sequence: CASSPGGLREKLFF. The CDR3 DNA is TGCGCCAGCAGCCCGGGGGGACTCCGCGAAAAACTGTTTTTT.

The chain employs TRBV15 and TRBJ2-6; D unclear. The CDR3 is made up of 21 amino acids. Germline CDR1 is LNHNV and CDR2 is YYDKDF (reference sequence). The germline V and J ends were trimmed by 3 bases and 0 bases, with 24 bases remaining between them. The CDR3 protein is CATSSSRVGSFFFSGANVLTF. The CDR3 DNA reads as TGTGCCACCAGCAGCTCAAGGGTCGGGTCCTTCTTTTTCTCTGGGGCCAACGTCCTGACTTTC.

V and J are TRBV7-8 and TRBJ2-2, with 7 bases lining up with TRBD2. Germline V CDR1 and CDR2: SGHVS, FQNEAQ. The CDR3 consists of 16 residues. V shed 3 bases and J 3 bases; nucleotides not matched to a gene: 7. DNA for the CDR3: TGTGCCAGCAGCTTTCGGATAGGGAGGGACACCGGGGAGCTGTTTTTT. Amino acid sequence: CASSFRIGRDTGELFF.